These 17 T cell receptor beta chains were sequenced from one sample in a study of CD8 T cells in Susac syndrome. Random hexamers served to reverse transcribe roughly 0.5 to 1 ug RNA. TCRdb passed the immunoSEQ multiplex PCR reads through MiXCR, listing each CDR3 protein once. The sample has around 100,000 distinct CDR3 sequences; approximately 95% are singletons. The sample comprised CD8+ T cells from PBMCs. Receptors originate from a human donor with Susac syndrome.

The count of this clonotype is one. The chain is built from TRBV2 and TRBJ2-5; 7 nucleotides line up with TRBD1. The CDR3 spans 13 residues. Germline-derived CDR1 and CDR2 are SNHLY and FYNNEI. Trimming took 7 bases from V and 5 from J; bases not matched to a gene: 7. The CDR3 loop reads CASNRDSWETQYF. CDR3 nucleotide sequence: TGTGCCAGCAACCGGGACAGCTGGGAGACCCAGTACTTC.

The V and J genes are TRBV5-1 and TRBJ2-5; 7 bases fit TRBD1. CDR1 and CDR2 from the germline V gene are SGHRS and YFSETQ. The CDR3 runs to 18 residues. J lost 4 bases, V lost 3 bases, and 18 bases had no gene match. The CDR3 sequence is CASSSPNRGPAEGETQYF. CDR3 sequence (DNA): TGCGCCAGCAGCTCCCCTAACAGGGGACCAGCAGAGGGAGAGACCCAGTACTTC.

The chain carries TRBV29-1 and TRBJ2-4; D ambiguous. Trimming took off 6 bases at V and 0 bases at J, with 6 bases between the two ends. The CDR3 is made up of 12 amino acids. Germline CDR1 is SQVTM and CDR2 is ANQGSEA. The CDR3 loop is CSVHGAKNIQYF. The CDR3 coding sequence is TGCAGCGTCCACGGAGCCAAAAACATTCAGTACTTC.

The chain is built from TRBV7-3 and TRBJ2-3; D is undetermined. Per the germline V gene, CDR1 is SGHTA and CDR2 is FQGTGA. V lost 2 bases and J 2 bases, leaving 5 bases between the germline ends. The CDR3 consists of 13 residues. The chain's CDR3 is CASSLFSTDTQYF. DNA of the CDR3: TGTGCCAGCAGCTTATTTTCCACAGATACGCAGTATTTT. Full variable domain (outside the CDR3, taken from reference TRBV7-3 and TRBJ2-3): GAGVSQTPSNKVTEKGKYVELRCDPISGHTALYWYRQSLGQGPEFLIYFQGTGAADDSGLPNDRFFAVRPEGSVSTLKIQRTERGDSAVYLCASSLFSTDTQYFGPGTRLTVL.

On this clonotype: Sequence at one end of the junction differs from germline and may be a read error. V is TRBV6-6 and J is TRBJ1-1; TRBD1 might be the D (5 bases). The CDR3 covers 15 residues. CDR1 is MNHNY and CDR2 is SVGAGI in the germline V gene (reference sequence). The CDR3 sequence: CASSIEGRVPTEVFF. In DNA, the CDR3 is TGTGCCAGCAGCATCGAGGGACGGGTTCCAACTGAAGTTTTCTTT.

This clonotype was observed once. The J gene is TRBJ2-7, the V gene TRBV24-1; D is perhaps TRBD2 (6 bases). The CDR3 consists of 14 residues. The germline CDR1 and CDR2 sequences are KGHDR and SFDVKD. V shed 9 bases and J shed 0 bases, with 14 bases lying between them. The CDR3 nucleotides are TGTGCCACCTCTTCCCCGGGACTCTCCTACGAGCAGTACTTC. This translates into CATSSPGLSYEQYF.

V and J are TRBV3-1 and TRBJ2-5; weak D call: TRBD1 (5 bases). Germline assignment: CDR1 LGHDT and CDR2 YNNKEL (reference sequence). The CDR3 extends over 15 amino acids. Trimming removed 4 bases from V and 2 bases from J, with 14 bases in between. The chain's CDR3 is CASSLPGALQETQYF. DNA of the CDR3: TGTGCCAGCAGCCTCCCTGGGGCTTTACAAGAGACCCAGTACTTC.

The chain employs TRBV11-2 and TRBJ2-7, with D unresolved. V lost 8 bases, J lost 7 bases, and 12 bases lay in between. Germline CDR1 is SGHAT and CDR2 is FQNNGV. The CDR3 spans 11 residues. The CDR3 spells CASRTEREQYF. CDR3 DNA sequence: TGTGCCAGCCGCACCGAGAGGGAGCAGTACTTC. Filled out from reference TRBV11-2 and TRBJ2-7, the complete variable domain reads EAGVAQSPRYKIIEKRQSVAFWCNPISGHATLYWYQQILGQGPKLLIQFQNNGVVDDSQLPKDRFSAERLKGVDSTLKIQPAKLEDSAVYLCASRTEREQYFGPGTRLTVT.

V gene TRBV18 combines with J gene TRBJ2-5, with TRBD1 matching over 7 bases. Trimming took 2 bases from V and 3 from J; bases not matched to a gene: 6. The CDR3 covers 15 residues. Germline CDR1 KGHSH, CDR2 LQKENI. The CDR3 here is CASSPSGTVKETQYF. The CDR3 coding sequence is TGTGCCAGCTCACCATCGGGGACAGTAAAAGAGACCCAGTACTTC.

The genes are TRBV5-4 and TRBJ2-1, with unresolved D. Germline V gives CDR1 SGHNT, CDR2 YYREEE (reference sequence). The CDR3 spans 14 residues. V gave up 0 bases and J gave up 4 bases, with 8 bases separating them. The CDR3 bases are TGTGCCAGCAGCTTGGTTGGCAGATACAATGAGCAGTTCTTC. It is translated as CASSLVGRYNEQFF.

This clonotype was picked up one time. The chain uses TRBV7-9 and TRBJ2-2; 12 positions agree with TRBD2. CDR3 length: 15 amino acids. Germline lookup yields CDR1 SEHNR and CDR2 FQNEAQ (reference sequence). The V segment lost 4 bases and the J segment 4 bases; nucleotides outside the gene matches: 1. CDR3 DNA: TGTGCCAGCAGCTCACTAGCGGGAGGCACCGGGGAGCTGTTTTTT. This sequence encodes CASSSLAGGTGELFF.

This chain connects TRBV4-1 to TRBJ2-5; 8 nucleotides match TRBD1. The CDR3 totals 14 residues. V was pared by 5 bases and J by 4 bases, with 6 bases of the junction left unmatched. The germline V gene encodes CDR1 MGHRA and CDR2 YSYEKL. As DNA, the CDR3 is TGCGCCAGCAGCACGGACAGGGTGGGAGAGACCCAGTACTTC. It encodes CASSTDRVGETQYF.

This sequence joins TRBV29-1 and TRBJ2-7; 10 bases agree with TRBD1. CDR3 length equals 14 residues. V trimming: 3 bases; J trimming: 5 bases; junction bases outside the gene matches: 7. Germline values: CDR1 SQVTM, CDR2 ANQGSEA. CDR3: CSVERDRGGNEQYF. The CDR3 DNA reads as TGCAGCGTTGAGAGGGACAGGGGAGGGAACGAGCAGTACTTC.

The V gene is TRBV28, the J gene TRBJ1-2; 7 nucleotides match TRBD1. Per germline, CDR1 MDHEN and CDR2 SYDVKM. The CDR3 extends over 15 amino acids. After removal of 5 bases from V and 4 bases from J, the junction contained 10 bases not matched to a gene. In DNA form, the CDR3 reads TGTGCCAGCAGTCCCCAGACAGGGCGCTCCTATGGCTACACCTTC. Its translation is CASSPQTGRSYGYTF.

The V and J genes are TRBV13 and TRBJ2-1; 7 nucleotides align to TRBD1. There are 15 residues in the CDR3. CDR1 is PRHDT and CDR2 is FYEKMQ in the germline V gene (reference sequence). Trimming cost V 4 bases and J 6 bases; bases outside gene matches: 9. CDR3 sequence reads: CASSSAVTGVNEQFF. The CDR3 DNA reads TGTGCCAGCAGCTCAGCCGTAACAGGGGTCAATGAGCAGTTCTTC.

The gene calls are TRBV4-1 and TRBJ1-1; D gene uncertain. CDR3 size: 12 residues. The germline V gene encodes CDR1 MGHRA and CDR2 YSYEKL. The V end was cut by 1 base, the J end by 6 bases, with 6 bases between. The CDR3 DNA is TGCGCCAGCAGCCAAGGACCAGCTGAAGCTTTCTTT. Its protein is CASSQGPAEAFF.

The chain links TRBV12-3 or TRBV12-4 to TRBJ2-5; D gene unclear. Trimming cost V 7 bases and J 3 bases, with 9 bases left between them. The CDR3 covers 12 residues. In DNA form, the CDR3 reads TGTGCCAGCAAGGCGGCAGAAGAGACCCAGTACTTC. Translation: CASKAAEETQYF.